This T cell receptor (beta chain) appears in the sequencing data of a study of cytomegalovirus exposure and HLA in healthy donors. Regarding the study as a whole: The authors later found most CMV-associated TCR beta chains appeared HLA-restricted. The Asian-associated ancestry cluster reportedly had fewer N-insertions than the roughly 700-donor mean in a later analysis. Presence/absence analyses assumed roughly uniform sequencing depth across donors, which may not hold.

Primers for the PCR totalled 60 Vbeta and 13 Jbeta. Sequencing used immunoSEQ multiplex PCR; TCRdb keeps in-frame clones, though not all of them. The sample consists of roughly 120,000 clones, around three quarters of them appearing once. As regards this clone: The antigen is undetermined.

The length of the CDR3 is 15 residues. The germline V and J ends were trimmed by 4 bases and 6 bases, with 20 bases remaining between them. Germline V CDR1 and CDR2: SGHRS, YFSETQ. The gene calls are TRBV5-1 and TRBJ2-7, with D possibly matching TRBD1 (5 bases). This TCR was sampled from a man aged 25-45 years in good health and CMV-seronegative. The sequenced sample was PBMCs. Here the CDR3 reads CASSTRQSSGGEQYF. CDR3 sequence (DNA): TGCGCCAGCAGCACAAGACAGTCCTCAGGTGGCGAGCAGTACTTC.